Sequencing of this T cell receptor (beta chain) was carried out in a study of T-cell reconstitution after alpha-beta-depleted transplantation in children. Preparation of the TCRbeta library used unique molecular identifiers. Each CDR3 protein is one row after TCRdb ran MiXCR on the PCR reads. The sample lists approximately 400,000 distinct CDR3 sequences; roughly a tenth were seen once. The V gene lost 6 bases and the J gene lost 6 bases, with 21 bases spanning the gap. CDR1 SQVTM and CDR2 ANQGSEA come from the germline V gene. CDR3 size: 14 residues. This clonotype is labeled as medium-sized (0.01 to 0.1%).

This chain joins TRBV29-1 and TRBJ2-7; the D gene is possibly TRBD1 (6 bases). This sample comprised PBMCs from the stem cell graft donor, obtained from the stem cell graft. The TCR sequence derives from a human donor who donated a stem cell graft to a child with acute myeloid leukemia. CDR3 in amino acids: CSVDSRVQGGEQYF. CDR3 bases: TGCAGCGTCGATAGCCGGGTCCAAGGGGGCGAGCAGTACTTC.